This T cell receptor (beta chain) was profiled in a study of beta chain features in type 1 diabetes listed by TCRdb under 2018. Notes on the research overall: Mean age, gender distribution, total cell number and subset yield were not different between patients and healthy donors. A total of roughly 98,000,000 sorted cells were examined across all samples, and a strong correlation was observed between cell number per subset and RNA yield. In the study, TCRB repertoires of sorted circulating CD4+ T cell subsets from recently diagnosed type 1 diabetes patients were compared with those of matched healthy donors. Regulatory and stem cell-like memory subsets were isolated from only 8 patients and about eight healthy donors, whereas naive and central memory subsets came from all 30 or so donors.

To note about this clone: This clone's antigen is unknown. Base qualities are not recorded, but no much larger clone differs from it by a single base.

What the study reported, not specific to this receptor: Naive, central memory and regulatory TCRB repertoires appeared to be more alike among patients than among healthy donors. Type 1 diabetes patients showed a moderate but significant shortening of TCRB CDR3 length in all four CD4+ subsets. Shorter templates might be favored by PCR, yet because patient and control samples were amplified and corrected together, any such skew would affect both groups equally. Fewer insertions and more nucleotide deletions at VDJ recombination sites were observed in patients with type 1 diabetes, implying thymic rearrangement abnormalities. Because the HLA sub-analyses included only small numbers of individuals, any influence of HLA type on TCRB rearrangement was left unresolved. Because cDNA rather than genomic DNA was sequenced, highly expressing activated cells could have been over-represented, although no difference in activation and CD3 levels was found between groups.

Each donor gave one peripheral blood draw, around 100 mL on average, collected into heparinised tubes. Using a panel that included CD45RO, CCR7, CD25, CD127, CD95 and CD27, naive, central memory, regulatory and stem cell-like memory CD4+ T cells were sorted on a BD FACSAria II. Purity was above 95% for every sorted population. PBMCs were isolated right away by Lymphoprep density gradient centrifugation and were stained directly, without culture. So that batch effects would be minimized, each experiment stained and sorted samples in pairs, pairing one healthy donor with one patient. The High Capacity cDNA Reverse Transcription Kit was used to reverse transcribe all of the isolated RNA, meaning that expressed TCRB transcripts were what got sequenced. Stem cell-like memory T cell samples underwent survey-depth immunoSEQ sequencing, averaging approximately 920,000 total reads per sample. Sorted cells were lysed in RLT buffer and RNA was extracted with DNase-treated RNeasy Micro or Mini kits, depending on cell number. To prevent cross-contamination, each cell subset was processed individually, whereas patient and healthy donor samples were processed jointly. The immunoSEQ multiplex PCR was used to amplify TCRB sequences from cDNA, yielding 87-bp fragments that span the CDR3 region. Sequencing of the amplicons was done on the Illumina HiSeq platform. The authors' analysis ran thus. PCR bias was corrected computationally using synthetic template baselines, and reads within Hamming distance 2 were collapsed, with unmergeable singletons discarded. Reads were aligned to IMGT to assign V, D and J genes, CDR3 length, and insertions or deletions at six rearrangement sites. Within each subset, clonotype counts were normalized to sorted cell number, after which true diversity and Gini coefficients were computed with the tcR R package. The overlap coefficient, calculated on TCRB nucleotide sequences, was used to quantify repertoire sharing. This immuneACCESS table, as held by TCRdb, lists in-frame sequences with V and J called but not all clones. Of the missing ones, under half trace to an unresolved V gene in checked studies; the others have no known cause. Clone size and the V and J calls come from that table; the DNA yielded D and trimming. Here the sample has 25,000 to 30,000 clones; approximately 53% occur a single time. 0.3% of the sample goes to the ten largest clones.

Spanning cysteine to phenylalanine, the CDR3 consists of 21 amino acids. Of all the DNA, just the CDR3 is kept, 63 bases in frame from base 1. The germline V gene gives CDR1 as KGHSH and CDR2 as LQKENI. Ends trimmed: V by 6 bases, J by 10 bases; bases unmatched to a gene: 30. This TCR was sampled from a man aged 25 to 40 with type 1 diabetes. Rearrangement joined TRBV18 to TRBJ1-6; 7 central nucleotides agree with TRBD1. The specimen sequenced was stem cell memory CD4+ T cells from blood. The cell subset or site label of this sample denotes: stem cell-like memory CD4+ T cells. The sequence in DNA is TGTGCCAGCTCTACCTTCACCCGGGCCAGGGGAGCAGGGGGATATGGATCACCCCTCCACTTT. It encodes CASSTFTRARGAGGYGSPLHF.